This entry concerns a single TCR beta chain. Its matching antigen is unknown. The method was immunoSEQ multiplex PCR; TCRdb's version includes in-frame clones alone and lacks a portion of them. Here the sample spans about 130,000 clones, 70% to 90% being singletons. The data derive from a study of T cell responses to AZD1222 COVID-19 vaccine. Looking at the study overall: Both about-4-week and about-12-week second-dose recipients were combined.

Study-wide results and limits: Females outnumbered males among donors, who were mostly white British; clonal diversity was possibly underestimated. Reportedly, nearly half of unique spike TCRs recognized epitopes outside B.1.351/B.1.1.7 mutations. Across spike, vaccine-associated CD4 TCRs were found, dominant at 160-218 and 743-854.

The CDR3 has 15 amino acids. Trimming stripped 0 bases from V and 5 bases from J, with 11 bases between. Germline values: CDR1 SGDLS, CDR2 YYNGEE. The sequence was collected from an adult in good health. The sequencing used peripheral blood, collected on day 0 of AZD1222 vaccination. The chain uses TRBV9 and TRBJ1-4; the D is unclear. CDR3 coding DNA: TGTGCCAGCAGCGTAGGGGCCATAGAAAATGAAAAACTGTTTTTT. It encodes CASSVGAIENEKLFF. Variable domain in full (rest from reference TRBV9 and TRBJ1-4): DSGVTQTPKHLITATGQRVTLRCSPRSGDLSVYWYQQSLDQGLQFLIQYYNGEERAKGNILERFSAQQFPDLHSELNLSSLELGDSALYFCASSVGAIENEKLFFGSGTQLSVL.